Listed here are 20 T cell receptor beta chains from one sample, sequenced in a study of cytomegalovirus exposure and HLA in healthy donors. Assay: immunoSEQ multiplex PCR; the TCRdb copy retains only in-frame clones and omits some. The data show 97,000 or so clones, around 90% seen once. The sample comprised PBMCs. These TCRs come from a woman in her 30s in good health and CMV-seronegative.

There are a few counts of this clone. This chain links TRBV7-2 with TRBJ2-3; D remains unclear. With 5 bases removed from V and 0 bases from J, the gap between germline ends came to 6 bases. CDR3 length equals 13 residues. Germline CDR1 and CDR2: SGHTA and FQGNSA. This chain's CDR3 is CASSPGSTDTQYF. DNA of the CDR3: TGTGCCAGCAGCCCCGGTAGCACAGATACGCAGTATTTT.

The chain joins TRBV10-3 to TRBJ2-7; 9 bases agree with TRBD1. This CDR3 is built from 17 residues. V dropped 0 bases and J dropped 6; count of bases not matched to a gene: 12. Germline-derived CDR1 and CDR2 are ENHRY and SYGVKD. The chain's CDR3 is CAISESGVGTGSSEQYF. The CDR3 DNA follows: TGTGCCATCAGTGAGTCGGGGGTGGGGACAGGGTCATCCGAGCAGTACTTC.

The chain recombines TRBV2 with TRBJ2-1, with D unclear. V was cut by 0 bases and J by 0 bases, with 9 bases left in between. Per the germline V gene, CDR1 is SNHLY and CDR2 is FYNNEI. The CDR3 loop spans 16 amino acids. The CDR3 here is CASSEALPSSYNEQFF. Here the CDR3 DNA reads TGTGCCAGCAGTGAAGCGCTTCCTAGCTCCTACAATGAGCAGTTCTTC. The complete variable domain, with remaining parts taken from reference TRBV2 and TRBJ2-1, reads EPEVTQTPSHQVTQMGQEVILRCVPISNHLYFYWYRQILGQKVEFLVSFYNNEISEKSEIFDDQFSVERPDGSNFTLKIRSTKLEDSAMYFCASSEALPSSYNEQFFGPGTRLTVL.

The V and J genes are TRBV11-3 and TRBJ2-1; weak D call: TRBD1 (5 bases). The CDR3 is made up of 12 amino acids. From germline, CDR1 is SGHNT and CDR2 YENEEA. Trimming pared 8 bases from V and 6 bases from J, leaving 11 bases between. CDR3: CASGKGSNEQFF. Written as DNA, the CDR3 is TGTGCCAGCGGGAAGGGGTCCAATGAGCAGTTCTTC.

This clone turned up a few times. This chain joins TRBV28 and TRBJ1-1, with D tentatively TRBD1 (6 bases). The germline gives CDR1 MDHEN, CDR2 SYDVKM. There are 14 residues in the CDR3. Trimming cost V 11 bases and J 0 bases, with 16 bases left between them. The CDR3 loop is CAHGGGQLNTEAFF. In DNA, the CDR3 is TGTGCCCACGGGGGGGGCCAATTGAACACTGAAGCTTTCTTT. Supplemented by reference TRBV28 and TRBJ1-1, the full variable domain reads DVKVTQSSRYLVKRTGEKVFLECVQDMDHENMFWYRQDPGLGLRLIYFSYDVKMKEKGDIPEGYSVSREKKERFSLILESASTNQTSMYLCAHGGGQLNTEAFFGQGTRLTVV.

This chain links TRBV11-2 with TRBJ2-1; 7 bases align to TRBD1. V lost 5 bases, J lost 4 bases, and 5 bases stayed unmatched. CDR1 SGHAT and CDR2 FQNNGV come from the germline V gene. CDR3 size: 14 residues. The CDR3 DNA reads TGTGCCAGCAGCCCGGGACAGAGATACAATGAGCAGTTCTTC. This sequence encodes CASSPGQRYNEQFF.

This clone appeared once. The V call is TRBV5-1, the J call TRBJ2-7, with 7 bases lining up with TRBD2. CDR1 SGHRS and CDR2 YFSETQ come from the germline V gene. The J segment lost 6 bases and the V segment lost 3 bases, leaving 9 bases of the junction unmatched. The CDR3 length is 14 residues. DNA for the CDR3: TGCGCCAGCAGCTCCCTAGGCAGGGAGGGCGAGCAGTACTTC. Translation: CASSSLGREGEQYF.

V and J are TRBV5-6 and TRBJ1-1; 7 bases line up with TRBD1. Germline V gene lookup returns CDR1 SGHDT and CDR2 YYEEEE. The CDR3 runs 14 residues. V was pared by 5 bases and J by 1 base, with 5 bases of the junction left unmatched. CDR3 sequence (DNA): TGTGCCAGCAGGCCACAGGGGCAGAACACTGAAGCTTTCTTT. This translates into CASRPQGQNTEAFF.

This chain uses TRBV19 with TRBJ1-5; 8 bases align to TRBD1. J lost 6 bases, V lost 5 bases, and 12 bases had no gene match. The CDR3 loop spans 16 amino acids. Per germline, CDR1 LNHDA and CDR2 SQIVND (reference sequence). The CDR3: CASSPRRQGAVQPQHF. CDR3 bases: TGTGCCAGTAGTCCCCGGCGGCAGGGGGCGGTTCAGCCCCAGCATTTT.

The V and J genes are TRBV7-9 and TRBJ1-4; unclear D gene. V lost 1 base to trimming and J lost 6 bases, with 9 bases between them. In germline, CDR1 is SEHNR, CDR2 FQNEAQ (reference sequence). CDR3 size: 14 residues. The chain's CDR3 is CASSLGAGYEKLFF. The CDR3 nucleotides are TGTGCCAGCAGCTTAGGCGCCGGGTATGAAAAACTGTTTTTT.

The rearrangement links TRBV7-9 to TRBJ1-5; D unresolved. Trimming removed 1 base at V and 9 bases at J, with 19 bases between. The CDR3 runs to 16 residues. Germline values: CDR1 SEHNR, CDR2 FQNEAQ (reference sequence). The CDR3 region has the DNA TGTGCCAGCAGCTTAGGAGAGGTGGGCGGGCATCGGCCCCAGCATTTT. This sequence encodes CASSLGEVGGHRPQHF.

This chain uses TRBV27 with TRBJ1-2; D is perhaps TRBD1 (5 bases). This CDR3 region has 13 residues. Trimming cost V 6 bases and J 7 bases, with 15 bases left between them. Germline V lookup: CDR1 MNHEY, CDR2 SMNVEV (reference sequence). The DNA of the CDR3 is TGTGCCAGCAGCAAAAACAGGATTGTTGGCTACACCTTC. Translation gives CASSKNRIVGYTF.

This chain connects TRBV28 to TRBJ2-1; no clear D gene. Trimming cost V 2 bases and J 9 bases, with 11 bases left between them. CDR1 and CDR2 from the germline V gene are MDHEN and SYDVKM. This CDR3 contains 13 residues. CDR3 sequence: CASSLAHPGEQFF. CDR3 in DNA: TGTGCCAGCAGTTTAGCGCACCCGGGTGAGCAGTTCTTC.

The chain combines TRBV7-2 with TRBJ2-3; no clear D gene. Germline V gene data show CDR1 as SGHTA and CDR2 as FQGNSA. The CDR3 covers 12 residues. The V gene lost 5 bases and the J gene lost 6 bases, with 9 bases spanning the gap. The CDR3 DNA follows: TGTGCCAGCAGCCCGCAGAGGGATACGCAGTATTTT. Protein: CASSPQRDTQYF.

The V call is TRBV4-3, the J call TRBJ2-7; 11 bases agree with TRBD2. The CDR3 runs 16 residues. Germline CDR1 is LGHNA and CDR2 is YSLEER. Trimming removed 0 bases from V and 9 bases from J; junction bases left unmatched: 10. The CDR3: CASSQDTLAGGVGQYF. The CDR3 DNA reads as TGCGCCAGCAGCCAAGATACCCTAGCGGGAGGAGTCGGGCAGTACTTC.

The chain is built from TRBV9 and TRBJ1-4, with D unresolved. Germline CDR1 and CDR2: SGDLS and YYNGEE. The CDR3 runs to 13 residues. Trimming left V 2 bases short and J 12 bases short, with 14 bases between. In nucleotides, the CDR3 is TGTGCCAGCAGCGTCGAAGTCCGTTCAGAACTGTTTTTT. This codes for CASSVEVRSELFF.

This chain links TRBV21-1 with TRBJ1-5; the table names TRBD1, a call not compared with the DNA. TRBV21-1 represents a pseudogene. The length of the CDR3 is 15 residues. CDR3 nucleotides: TGTGCCAGCAGCCCTTGGGACAGGAGCAATCAGCCCCAGCATTTT. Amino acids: CASSPWDRSNQPQHF.

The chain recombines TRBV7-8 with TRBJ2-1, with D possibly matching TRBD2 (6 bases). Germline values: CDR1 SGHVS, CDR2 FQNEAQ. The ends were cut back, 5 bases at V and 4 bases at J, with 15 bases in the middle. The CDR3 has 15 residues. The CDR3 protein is CASSTPGTHYNEQFF. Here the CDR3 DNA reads TGTGCCAGCAGCACCCCCGGGACTCATTACAATGAGCAGTTCTTC.

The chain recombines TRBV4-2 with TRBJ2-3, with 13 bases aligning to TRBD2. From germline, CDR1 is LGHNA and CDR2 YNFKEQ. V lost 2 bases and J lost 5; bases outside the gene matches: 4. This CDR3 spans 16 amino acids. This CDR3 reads CASSQIGTSGKDTQYF. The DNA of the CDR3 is TGTGCCAGCAGCCAAATTGGGACTAGCGGGAAAGATACGCAGTATTTT.

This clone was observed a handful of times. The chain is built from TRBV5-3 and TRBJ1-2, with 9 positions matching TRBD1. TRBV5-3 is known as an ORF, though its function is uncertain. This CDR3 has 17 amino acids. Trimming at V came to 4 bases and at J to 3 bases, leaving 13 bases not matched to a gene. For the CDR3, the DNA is TGTGCCAGAAGCCCCCGGGACAGGGCTAGGAGGGACTATGGCTACACCTTC. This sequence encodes CARSPRDRARRDYGYTF.